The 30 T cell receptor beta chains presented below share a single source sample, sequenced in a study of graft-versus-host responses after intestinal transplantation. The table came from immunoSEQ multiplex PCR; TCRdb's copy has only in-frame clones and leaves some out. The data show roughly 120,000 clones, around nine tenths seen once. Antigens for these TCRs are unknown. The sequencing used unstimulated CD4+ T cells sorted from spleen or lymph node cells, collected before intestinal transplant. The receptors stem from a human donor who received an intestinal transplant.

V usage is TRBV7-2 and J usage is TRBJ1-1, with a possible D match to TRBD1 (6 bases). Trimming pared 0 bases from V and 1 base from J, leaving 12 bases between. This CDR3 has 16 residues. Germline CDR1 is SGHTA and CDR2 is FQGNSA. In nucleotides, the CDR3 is TGTGCCAGCAGCTTAGCGGCCGGGACATGGAACACTGAAGCTTTCTTT. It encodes CASSLAAGTWNTEAFF.

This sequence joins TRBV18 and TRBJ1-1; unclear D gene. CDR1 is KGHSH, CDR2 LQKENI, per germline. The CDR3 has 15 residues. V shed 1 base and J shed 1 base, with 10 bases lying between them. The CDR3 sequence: CASSPLGEGNTEAFF. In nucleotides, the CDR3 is TGTGCCAGCTCACCACTAGGCGAGGGGAACACTGAAGCTTTCTTT.

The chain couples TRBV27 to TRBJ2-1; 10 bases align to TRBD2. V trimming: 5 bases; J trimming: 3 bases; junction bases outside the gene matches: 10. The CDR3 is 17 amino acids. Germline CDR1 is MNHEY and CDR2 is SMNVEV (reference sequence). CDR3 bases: TGTGCCAGCAGTCTACTAACGGGACTAGCGTACTACAATGAGCAGTTCTTC. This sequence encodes CASSLLTGLAYYNEQFF.

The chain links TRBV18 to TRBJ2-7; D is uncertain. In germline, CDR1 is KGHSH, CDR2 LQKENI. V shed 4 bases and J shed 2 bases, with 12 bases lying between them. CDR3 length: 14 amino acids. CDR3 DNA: TGTGCCAGCTCACTTGGCAGAAAAACCTACGAGCAGTACTTC. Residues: CASSLGRKTYEQYF.

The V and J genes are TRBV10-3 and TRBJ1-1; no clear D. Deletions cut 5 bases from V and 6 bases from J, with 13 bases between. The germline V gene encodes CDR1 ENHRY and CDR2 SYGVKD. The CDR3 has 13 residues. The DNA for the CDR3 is TGTGCCATCAGTCAAGATCACAGTGCTGAAGCTTTCTTT. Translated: CAISQDHSAEAFF.

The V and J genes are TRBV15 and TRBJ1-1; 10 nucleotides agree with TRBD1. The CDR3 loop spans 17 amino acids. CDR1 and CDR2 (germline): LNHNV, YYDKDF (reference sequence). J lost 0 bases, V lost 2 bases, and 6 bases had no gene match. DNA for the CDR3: TGTGCCACCAGCAGACGGGACAGGGGAACGGTGAACACTGAAGCTTTCTTT. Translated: CATSRRDRGTVNTEAFF. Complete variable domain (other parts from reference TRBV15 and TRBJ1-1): DAMVIQNPRYQVTQFGKPVTLSCSQTLNHNVMYWYQQKSSQAPKLLFHYYDKDFNNEADTPDNFQSRRPNTSFCFLDIRSPGLGDTAMYLCATSRRDRGTVNTEAFFGQGTRLTVV.

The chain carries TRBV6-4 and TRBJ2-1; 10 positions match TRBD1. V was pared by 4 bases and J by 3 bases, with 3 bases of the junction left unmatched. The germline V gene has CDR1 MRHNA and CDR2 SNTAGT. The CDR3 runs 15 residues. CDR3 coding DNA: TGTGCCAGCAGTGTCCGGGACAGGGGCTACAATGAGCAGTTCTTC. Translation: CASSVRDRGYNEQFF.

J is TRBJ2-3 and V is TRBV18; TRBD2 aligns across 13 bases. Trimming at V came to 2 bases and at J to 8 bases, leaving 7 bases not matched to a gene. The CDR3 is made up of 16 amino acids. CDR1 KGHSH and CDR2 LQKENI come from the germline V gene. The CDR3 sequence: CASSPETSGGRGTQYF. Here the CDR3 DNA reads TGTGCCAGCTCACCAGAGACTAGCGGGGGGCGTGGTACGCAGTATTTT. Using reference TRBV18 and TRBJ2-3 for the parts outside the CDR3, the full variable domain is NAGVMQNPRHLVRRRGQEARLRCSPMKGHSHVYWYRQLPEEGLKFMVYLQKENIIDESGMPKERFSAEFPKEGPSILRIQQVVRGDSAAYFCASSPETSGGRGTQYFGPGTRLTVL.

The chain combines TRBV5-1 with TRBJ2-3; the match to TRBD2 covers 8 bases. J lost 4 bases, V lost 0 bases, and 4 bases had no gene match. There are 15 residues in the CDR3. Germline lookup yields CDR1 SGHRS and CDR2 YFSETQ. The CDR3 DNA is TGCGCCAGCAGCTTGGTTGCGGGAGGAGCAGATACGCAGTATTTT. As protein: CASSLVAGGADTQYF.

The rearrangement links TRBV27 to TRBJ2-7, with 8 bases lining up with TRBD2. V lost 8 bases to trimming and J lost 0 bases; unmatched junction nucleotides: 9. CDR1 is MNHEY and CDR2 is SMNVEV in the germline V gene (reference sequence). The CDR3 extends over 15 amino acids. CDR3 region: CASRVISGNSYEQYF. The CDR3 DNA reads TGTGCCAGCCGAGTGATTAGCGGGAACTCCTACGAGCAGTACTTC.

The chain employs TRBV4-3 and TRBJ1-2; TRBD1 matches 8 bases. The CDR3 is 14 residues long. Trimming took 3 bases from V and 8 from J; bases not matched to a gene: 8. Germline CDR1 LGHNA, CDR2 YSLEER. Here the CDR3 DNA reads TGCGCCAGCAGCCAGGACCAGGGGGCTCAGGGCTACACCTTC. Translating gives CASSQDQGAQGYTF.

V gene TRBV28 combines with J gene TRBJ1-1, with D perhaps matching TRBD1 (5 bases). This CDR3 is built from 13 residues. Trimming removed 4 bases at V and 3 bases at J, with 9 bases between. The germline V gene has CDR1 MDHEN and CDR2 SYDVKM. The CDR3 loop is CASSSPGYTEAFF. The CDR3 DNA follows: TGTGCCAGCAGTTCCCCAGGGTACACTGAAGCTTTCTTT.

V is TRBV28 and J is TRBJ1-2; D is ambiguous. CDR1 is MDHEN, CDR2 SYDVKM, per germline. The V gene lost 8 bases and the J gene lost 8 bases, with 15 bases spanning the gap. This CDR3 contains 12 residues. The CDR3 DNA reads TGTGCCAGCTGGGCTCCCGGAGGGGGCTACACCTTC. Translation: CASWAPGGGYTF.

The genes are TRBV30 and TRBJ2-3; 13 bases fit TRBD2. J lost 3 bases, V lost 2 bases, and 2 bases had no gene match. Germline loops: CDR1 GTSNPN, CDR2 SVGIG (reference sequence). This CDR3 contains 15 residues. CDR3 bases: TGTGCCTGGAGTACGGGACTAGCGGGAACAGATACGCAGTATTTT. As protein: CAWSTGLAGTDTQYF.

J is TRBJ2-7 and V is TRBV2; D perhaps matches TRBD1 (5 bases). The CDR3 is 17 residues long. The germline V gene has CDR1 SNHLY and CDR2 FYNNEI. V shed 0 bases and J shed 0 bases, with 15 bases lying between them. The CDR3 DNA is TGTGCCAGCAGTGAAGCGCTCACAGGTATGATCTCCTACGAGCAGTACTTC. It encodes CASSEALTGMISYEQYF. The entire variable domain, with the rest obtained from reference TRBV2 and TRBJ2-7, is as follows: EPEVTQTPSHQVTQMGQEVILRCVPISNHLYFYWYRQILGQKVEFLVSFYNNEISEKSEIFDDQFSVERPDGSNFTLKIRSTKLEDSAMYFCASSEALTGMISYEQYFGPGTRLTVT.

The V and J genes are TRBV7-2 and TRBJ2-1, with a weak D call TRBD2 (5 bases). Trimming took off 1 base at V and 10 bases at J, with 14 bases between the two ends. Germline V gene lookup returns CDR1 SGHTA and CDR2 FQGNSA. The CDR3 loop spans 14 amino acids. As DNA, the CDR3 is TGTGCCAGCAGCTTAGTAGGGCGGGTAGGGGAGCAGTTCTTC. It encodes CASSLVGRVGEQFF.

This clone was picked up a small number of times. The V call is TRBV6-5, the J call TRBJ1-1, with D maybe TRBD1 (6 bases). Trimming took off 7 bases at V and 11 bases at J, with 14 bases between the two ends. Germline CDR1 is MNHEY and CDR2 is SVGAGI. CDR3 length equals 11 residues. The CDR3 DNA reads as TGTGCCAGCATTCAGGGGCTTAGGGCTTTCTTT. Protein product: CASIQGLRAFF.

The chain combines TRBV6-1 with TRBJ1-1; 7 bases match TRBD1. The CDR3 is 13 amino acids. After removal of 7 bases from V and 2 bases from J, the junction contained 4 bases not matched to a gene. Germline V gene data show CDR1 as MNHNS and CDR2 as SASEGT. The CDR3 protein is CASKDRFNTEAFF. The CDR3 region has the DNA TGTGCCAGCAAGGACAGGTTTAACACTGAAGCTTTCTTT.

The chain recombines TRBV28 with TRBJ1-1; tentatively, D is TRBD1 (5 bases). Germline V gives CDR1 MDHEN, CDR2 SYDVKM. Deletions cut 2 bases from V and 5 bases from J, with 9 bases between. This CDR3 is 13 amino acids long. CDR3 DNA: TGTGCCAGCAGTTTAGGCGGGGGAACTGAAGCTTTCTTT. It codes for CASSLGGGTEAFF.

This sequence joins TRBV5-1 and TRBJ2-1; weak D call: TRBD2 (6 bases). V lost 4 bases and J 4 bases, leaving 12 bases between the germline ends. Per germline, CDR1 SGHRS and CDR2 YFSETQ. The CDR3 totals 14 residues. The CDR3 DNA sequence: TGCGCCAGCAGCCAACGCGGGACTTACAATGAGCAGTTCTTC. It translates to CASSQRGTYNEQFF.

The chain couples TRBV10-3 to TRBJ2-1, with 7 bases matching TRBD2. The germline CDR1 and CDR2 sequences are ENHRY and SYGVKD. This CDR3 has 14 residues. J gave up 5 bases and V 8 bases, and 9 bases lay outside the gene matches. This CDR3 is CAIRGEANHNEQFF. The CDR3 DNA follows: TGTGCCATCCGGGGGGAGGCTAATCACAATGAGCAGTTCTTC.

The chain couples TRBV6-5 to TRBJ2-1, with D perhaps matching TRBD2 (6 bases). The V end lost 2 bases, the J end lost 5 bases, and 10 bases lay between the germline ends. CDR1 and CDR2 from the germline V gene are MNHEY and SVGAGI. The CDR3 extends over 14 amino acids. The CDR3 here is CASSYGRGDNEQFF. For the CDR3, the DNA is TGTGCCAGCAGTTACGGGCGGGGTGACAATGAGCAGTTCTTC.

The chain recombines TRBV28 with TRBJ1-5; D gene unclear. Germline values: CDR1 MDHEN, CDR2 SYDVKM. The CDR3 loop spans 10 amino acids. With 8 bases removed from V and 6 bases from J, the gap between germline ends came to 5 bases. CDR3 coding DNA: TGTGCCAGCGGGAGTCAGCCCCAGCATTTT. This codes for CASGSQPQHF.

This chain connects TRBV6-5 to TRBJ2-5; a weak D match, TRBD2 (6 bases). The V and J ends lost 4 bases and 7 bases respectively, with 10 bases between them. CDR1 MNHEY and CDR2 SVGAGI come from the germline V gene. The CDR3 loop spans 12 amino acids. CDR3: CASSSGVGTQYF. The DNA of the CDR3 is TGTGCCAGCAGTTCGGGGGTTGGGACCCAGTACTTC.

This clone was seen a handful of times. The CDR3, as DNA: TGTGCCAGCTCACTGTCTGGACATATCACCGGGGAGCTGTTTTTT. It yields the protein CASSLSGHITGELFF. This chain joins TRBV18 and TRBJ2-2; a possible D gene is TRBD1 (5 bases). V gave up 4 bases and J gave up 4 bases, with 13 bases separating them. The CDR3 length is 15 residues. Germline V gene data show CDR1 as KGHSH and CDR2 as LQKENI.

The CDR3 region has the DNA TGTGCCAGCAGTGCGGACAGGGGGCTCTATGGCTACACCTTC. Its protein product is CASSADRGLYGYTF. The J gene is TRBJ1-2, the V gene TRBV2, with TRBD1 identical over 11 bases. J was trimmed by 4 bases and V by 4 bases; bases with no gene match: 2. This CDR3 contains 14 residues. CDR1 is SNHLY and CDR2 is FYNNEI in the germline V gene.

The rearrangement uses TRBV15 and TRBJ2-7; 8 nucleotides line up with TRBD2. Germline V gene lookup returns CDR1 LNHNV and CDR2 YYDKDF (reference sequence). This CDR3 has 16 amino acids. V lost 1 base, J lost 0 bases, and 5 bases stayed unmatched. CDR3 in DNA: TGTGCCACCAGCAGAGCCCCCGGGACTAGCTCCTACGAGCAGTACTTC. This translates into CATSRAPGTSSYEQYF. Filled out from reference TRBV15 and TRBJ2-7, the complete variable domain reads DAMVIQNPRYQVTQFGKPVTLSCSQTLNHNVMYWYQQKSSQAPKLLFHYYDKDFNNEADTPDNFQSRRPNTSFCFLDIRSPGLGDTAMYLCATSRAPGTSSYEQYFGPGTRLTVT.

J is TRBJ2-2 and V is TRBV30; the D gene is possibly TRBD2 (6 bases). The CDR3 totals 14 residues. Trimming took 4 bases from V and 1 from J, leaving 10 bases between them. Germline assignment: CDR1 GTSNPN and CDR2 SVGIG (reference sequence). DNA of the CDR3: TGTGCCTGGAAGAGGCGGGGGAACACCGGGGAGCTGTTTTTT. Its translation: CAWKRRGNTGELFF.

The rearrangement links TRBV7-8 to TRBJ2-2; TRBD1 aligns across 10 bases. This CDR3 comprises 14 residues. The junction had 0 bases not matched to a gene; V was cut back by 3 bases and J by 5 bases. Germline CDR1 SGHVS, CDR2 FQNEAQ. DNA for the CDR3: TGTGCCAGCAGCTTGGGACAGGGGACCGGGGAGCTGTTTTTT. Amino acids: CASSLGQGTGELFF.

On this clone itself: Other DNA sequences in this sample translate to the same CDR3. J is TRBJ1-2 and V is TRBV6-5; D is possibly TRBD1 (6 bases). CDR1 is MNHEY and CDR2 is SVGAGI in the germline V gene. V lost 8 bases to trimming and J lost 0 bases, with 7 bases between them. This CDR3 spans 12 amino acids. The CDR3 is CASRTANYGYTF. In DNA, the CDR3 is TGTGCCAGCCGGACAGCTAACTATGGCTACACCTTC.